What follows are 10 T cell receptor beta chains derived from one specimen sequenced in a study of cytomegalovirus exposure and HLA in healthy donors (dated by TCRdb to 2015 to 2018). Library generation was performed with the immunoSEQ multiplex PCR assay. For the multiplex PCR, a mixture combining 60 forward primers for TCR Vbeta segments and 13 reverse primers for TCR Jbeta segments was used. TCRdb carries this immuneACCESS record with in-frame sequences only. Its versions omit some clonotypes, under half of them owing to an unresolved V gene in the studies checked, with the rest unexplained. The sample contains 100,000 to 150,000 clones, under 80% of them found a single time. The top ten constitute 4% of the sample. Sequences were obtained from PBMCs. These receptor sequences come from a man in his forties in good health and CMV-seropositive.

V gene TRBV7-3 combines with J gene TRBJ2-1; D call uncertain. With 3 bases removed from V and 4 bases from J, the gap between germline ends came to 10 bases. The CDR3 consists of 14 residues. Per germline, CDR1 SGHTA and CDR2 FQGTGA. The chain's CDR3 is CASSFPGTYNEQFF. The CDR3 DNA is TGTGCCAGCAGCTTTCCAGGAACTTACAATGAGCAGTTCTTC.

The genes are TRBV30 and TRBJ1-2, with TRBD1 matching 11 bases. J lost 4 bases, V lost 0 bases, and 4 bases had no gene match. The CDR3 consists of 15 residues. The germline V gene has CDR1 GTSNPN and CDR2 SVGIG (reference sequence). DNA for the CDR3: TGTGCCTGGAGTGTACAGGGGACAGGGGGCTATGGCTACACCTTC. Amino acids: CAWSVQGTGGYGYTF.

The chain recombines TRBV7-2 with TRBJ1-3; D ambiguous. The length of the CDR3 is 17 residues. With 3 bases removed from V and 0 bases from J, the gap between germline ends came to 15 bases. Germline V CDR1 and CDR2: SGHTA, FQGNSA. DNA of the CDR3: TGTGCCAGCAGCTTTTCCCGAGCTGAACGCTCTGGAAACACCATATATTTT. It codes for CASSFSRAERSGNTIYF.

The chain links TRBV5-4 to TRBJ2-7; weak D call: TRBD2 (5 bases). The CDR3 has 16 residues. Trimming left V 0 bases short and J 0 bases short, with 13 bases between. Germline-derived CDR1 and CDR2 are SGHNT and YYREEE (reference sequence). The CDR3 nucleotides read TGTGCCAGCAGCTTGGCCGCTGGACTGGACTCCTACGAGCAGTACTTC. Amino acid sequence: CASSLAAGLDSYEQYF.

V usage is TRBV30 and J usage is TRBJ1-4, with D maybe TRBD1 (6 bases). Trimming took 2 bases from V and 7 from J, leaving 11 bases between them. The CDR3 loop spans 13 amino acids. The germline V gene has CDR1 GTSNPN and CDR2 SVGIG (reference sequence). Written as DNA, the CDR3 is TGTGCCTGGAGTCCGACAGGTTCTGAAAAACTGTTTTTT. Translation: CAWSPTGSEKLFF.

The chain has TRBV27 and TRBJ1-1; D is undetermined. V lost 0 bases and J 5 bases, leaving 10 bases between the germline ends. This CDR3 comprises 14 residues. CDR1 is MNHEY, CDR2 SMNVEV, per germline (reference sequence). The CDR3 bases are TGTGCCAGCAGTTTATCACGGGGATGGACTGAAGCTTTCTTT. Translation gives CASSLSRGWTEAFF.

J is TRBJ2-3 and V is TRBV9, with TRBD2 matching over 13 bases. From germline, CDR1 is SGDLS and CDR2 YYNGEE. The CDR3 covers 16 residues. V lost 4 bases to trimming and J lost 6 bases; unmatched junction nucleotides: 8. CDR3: CASSPRTSGSLDTQYF. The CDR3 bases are TGTGCCAGCAGCCCGCGGACTAGCGGGAGCCTGGATACGCAGTATTTT.

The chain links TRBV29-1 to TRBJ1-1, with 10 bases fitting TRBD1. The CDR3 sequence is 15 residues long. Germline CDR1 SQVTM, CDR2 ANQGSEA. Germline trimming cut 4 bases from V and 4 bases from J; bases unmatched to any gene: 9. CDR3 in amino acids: CSVGQGATLGTEAFF. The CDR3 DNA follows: TGCAGCGTTGGACAGGGGGCCACCCTAGGCACTGAAGCTTTCTTT.

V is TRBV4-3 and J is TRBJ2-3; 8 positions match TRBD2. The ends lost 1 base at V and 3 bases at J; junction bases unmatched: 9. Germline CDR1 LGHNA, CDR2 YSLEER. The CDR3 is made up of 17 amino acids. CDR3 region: CASSQGTAGAWTDTQYF. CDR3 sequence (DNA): TGCGCCAGCAGCCAAGGTACAGCGGGAGCTTGGACAGATACGCAGTATTTT.

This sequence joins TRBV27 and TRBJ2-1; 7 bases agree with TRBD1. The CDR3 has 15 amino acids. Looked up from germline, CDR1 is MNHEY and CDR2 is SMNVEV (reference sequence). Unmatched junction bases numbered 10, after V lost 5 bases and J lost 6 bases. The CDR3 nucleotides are TGTGCCAGCAGTCCACAGGGGCGAAGTGGCAATGAGCAGTTCTTC. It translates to CASSPQGRSGNEQFF.